The 3 T cell receptor beta chains below were found in one sample sequenced in a study of graft-versus-host responses after intestinal transplantation. The antigens of these receptors remain unknown. Sequenced by immunoSEQ multiplex PCR; TCRdb stores in-frame clones only, minus some. This table holds some 150,000 clones, 85% to 95% found once. Sequenced material: unstimulated CD4+ T cells sorted from spleen or lymph node cells, taken before intestinal transplant. Receptor source: a human donor who received an intestinal transplant.

This sequence joins TRBV5-1 and TRBJ2-2; a possible D gene is TRBD2 (6 bases). Trimming removed 4 bases from V and 6 bases from J, with 13 bases in between. Looked up from germline, CDR1 is SGHRS and CDR2 is YFSETQ. This CDR3 comprises 14 residues. The CDR3, as DNA: TGCGCCAGCAGCAAACTAGCTAATGCCGGGGAGCTGTTTTTT. This codes for CASSKLANAGELFF.

This clone has a handful of counts. The chain links TRBV2 to TRBJ2-7; D not resolved. This CDR3 is built from 15 residues. Germline CDR1 and CDR2: SNHLY and FYNNEI. Trimming left V 5 bases short and J 0 bases short, with 14 bases between. The CDR3 DNA is TGTGCCAGCAGTAACCCGGGTTCGACCTCCTACGAGCAGTACTTC. Encoded protein: CASSNPGSTSYEQYF.

The J gene is TRBJ1-5, the V gene TRBV6-1; TRBD1 matches at 8 bases. V was clipped by 3 bases and J by 6 bases; unmatched bases: 10. CDR1 and CDR2 from the germline V gene are MNHNS and SASEGT. The CDR3 spans 16 residues. This CDR3 reads CASSDKDREGGQPQHF. The CDR3 DNA is TGTGCCAGCAGTGACAAGGACAGGGAGGGTGGTCAGCCCCAGCATTTT.